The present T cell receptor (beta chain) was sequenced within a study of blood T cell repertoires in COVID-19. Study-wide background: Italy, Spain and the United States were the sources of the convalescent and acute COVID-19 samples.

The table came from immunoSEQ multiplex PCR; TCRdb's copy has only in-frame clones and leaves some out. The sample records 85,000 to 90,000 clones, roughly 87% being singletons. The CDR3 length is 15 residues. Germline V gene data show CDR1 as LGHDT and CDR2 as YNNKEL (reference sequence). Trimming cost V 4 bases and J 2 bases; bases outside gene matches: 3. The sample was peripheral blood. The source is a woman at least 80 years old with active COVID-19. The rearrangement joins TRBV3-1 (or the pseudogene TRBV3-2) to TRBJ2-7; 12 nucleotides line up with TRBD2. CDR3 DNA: TGTGCCAGCAGCCCCTCTAGCGGGGGGGCCTACGAGCAGTACTTC. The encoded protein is CASSPSSGGAYEQYF.